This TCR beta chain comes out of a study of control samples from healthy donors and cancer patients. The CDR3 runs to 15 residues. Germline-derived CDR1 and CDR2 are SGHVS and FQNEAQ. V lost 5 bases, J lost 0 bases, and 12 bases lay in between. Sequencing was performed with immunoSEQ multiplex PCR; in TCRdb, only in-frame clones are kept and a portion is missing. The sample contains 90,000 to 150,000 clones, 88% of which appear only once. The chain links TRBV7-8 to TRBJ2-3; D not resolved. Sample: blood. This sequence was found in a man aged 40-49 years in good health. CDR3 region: CASSRQGSSTDTQYF. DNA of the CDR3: TGTGCCAGCAGCAGACAAGGCTCTAGCACAGATACGCAGTATTTT.